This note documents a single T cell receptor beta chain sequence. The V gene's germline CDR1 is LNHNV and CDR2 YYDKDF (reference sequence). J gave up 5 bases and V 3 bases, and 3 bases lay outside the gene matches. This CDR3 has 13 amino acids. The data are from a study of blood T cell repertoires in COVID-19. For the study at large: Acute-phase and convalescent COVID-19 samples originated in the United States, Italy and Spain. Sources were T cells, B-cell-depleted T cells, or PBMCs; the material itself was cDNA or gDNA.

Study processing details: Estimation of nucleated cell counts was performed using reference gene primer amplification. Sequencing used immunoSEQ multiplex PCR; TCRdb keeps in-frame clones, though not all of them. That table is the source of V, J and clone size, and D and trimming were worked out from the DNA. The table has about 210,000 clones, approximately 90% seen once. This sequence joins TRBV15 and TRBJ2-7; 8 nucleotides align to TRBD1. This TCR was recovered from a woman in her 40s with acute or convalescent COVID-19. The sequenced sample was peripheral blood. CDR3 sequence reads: CATSRDRVNEQYV. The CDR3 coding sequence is TGTGCCACCAGCAGGGACAGGGTGAACGAGCAGTACGTC.